This T cell receptor beta chain was sequenced in a study of blood T cell repertoires in COVID-19. The protocol was immunoSEQ multiplex PCR, while the TCRdb copy is restricted to in-frame clones and leaves out a portion. The table includes about 180,000 clones, 70% to 90% detected once. CDR1 is MDHEN and CDR2 is SYDVKM in the germline V gene. V dropped 11 bases and J dropped 2 bases, with 11 bases sitting between them. This CDR3 is built from 12 residues. This clonotype was sampled from a human donor with active or convalescent COVID-19. The donor label of this sample is uncertain. The sample taken for sequencing was peripheral blood. This rearrangement joins TRBV28 to TRBJ2-3, with D perhaps TRBD1 (6 bases). CDR3 protein: CAGGHDTDTQYF. As DNA, the CDR3 is TGTGCCGGGGGACACGACACAGATACGCAGTATTTT.